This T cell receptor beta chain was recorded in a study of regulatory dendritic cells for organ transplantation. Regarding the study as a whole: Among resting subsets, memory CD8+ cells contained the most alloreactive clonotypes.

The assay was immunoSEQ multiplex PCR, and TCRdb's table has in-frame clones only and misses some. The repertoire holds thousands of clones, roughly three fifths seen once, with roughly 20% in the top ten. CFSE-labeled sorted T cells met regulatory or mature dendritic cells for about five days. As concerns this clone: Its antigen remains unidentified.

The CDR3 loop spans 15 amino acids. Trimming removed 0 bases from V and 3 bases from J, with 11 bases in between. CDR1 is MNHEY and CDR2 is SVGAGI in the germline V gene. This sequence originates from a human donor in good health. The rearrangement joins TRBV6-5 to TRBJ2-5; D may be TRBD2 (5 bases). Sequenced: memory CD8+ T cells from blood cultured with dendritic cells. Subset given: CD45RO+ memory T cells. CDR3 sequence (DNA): TGTGCCAGCAGTTACTCGCCGGGGTTGAAAGAGACCCAGTACTTC. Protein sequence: CASSYSPGLKETQYF.